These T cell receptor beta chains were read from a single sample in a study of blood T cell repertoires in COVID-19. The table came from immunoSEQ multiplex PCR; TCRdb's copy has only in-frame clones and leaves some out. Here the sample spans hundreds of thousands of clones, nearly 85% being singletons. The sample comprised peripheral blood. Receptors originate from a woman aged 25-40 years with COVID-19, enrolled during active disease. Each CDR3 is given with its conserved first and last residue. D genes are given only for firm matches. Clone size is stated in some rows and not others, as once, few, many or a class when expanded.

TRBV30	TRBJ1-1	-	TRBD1	CAWSVRRTGAWSGNTEAFF	TGTGCCTGGAGTGTACGAAGGACAGGGGCCTGGAGTGGGAACACTGAAGCTTTCTTT
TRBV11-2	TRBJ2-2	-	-	CASGALQGGTGELFF	TGTGCCAGCGGAGCTCTCCAGGGGGGCACCGGGGAGCTGTTTTTT
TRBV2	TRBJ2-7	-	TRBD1	CASRKSGTGRLYEQYF	TGTGCCAGCAGAAAATCCGGGACAGGGAGACTCTACGAGCAGTACTTC
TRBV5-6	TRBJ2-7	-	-	CASSLEEGLGAYEQYF	TGTGCCAGCAGCTTGGAAGAGGGACTGGGAGCCTACGAGCAGTACTTC
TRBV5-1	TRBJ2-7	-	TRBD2	CASSLGPSGRTYYEQYF	TGCGCCAGCAGCTTGGGACCCAGCGGGAGGACCTACTACGAGCAGTACTTC
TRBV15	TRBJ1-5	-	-	CATSRGDSLNQPQHF	TGTGCCACCAGCAGAGGCGACAGCCTCAATCAGCCCCAGCATTTT
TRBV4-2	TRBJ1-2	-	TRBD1	CASSQDTGERDYGYTF	TGTGCCAGCAGCCAGGATACAGGGGAGAGGGACTATGGCTACACCTTC
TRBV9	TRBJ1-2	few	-	CASSPERAVYGYTF	TGTGCCAGCAGCCCCGAGCGGGCCGTATATGGCTACACCTTC
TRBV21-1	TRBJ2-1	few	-	CASSPSGRPPYNEQFF	TGTGCCAGCAGCCCGAGCGGGAGGCCCCCCTACAATGAGCAGTTCTTC
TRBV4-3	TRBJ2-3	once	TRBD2	CASSQGLAITDTQYF	TGCGCCAGCAGCCAAGGACTAGCTATCACAGATACGCAGTATTTT
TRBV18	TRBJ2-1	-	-	CASSPLGSDDEQFF	TGTGCCAGCTCACCACTGGGTAGCGACGATGAGCAGTTCTTC
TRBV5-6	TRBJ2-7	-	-	CASSLVFLENHEQYF	TGTGCCAGCAGCTTAGTGTTCCTCGAGAACCACGAGCAGTACTTC
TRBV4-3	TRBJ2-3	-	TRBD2	CASSQDSGGTDTQYF	TGCGCCAGCAGCCAAGATAGCGGGGGAACAGATACGCAGTATTTT
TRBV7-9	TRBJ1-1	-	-	CASIRGGRERGTEAFF	TGTGCCAGCATCCGAGGAGGGAGGGAGCGGGGCACTGAAGCTTTCTTT
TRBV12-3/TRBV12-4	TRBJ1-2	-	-	CASSFDSAYGYTF	TGTGCCAGCAGTTTCGACAGCGCGTATGGCTACACCTTC
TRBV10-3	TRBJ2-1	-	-	CAISGAGSNEQFF	TGTGCCATCAGTGGGGCGGGTTCCAATGAGCAGTTCTTC